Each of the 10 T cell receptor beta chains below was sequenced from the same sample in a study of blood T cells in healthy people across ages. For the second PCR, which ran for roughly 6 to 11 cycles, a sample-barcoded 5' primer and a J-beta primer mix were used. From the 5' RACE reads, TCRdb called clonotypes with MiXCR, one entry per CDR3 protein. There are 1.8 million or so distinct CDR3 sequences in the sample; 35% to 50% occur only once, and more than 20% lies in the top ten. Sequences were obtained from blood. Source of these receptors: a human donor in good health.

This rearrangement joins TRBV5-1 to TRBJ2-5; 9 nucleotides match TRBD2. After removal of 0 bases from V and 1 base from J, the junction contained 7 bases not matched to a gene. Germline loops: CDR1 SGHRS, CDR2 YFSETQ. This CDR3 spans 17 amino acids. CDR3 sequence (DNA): TGCGCCAGCAGCTTGGTGGCGCGGGGGGGCCTCCAAGAGACCCAGTACTTC. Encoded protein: CASSLVARGGLQETQYF.

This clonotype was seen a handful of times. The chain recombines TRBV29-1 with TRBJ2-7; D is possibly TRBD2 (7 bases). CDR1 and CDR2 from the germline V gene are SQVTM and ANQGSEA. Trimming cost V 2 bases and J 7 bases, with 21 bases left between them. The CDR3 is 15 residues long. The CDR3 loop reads CSVEPLRGRRDEQYF. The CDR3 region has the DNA TGCAGCGTTGAACCCCTGCGGGGGCGTCGCGATGAGCAGTACTTC.

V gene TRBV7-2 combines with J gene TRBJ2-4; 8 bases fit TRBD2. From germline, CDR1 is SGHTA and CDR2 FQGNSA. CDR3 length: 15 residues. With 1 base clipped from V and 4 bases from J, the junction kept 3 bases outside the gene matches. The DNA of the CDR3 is TGTGCCAGCAGCTTAGGTAGCGGGGCTAAAAACATTCAGTACTTC. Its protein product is CASSLGSGAKNIQYF.

The CDR3 sequence: CASRRQRYEQYF. The DNA of the CDR3 is TGTGCCAGCAGGCGACAGCGCTACGAGCAGTACTTC. This chain joins TRBV28 and TRBJ2-7, with D possibly matching TRBD1 (5 bases). CDR1 and CDR2 from the germline V gene are MDHEN and SYDVKM. The ends were cut back, 6 bases at V and 3 bases at J, with 9 bases in the middle. This CDR3 contains 12 residues.

The CDR3 sequence is CASSLTSGTYQETQYF. For the CDR3, the DNA is TGTGCCAGCAGTCTGACTAGCGGGACGTACCAAGAGACCCAGTACTTC. The V and J genes are TRBV6-6 and TRBJ2-5; 11 bases match TRBD2. Germline loops: CDR1 MNHNY, CDR2 SVGAGI (reference sequence). CDR3 size: 16 residues. V shed 5 bases and J 0 bases; nucleotides not matched to a gene: 5.

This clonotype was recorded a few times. CDR3 nucleotides: TGTGCCAGCAGCCCGCCGGGACTAGCTCCCTACGAGCAGTACTTC. Translation: CASSPPGLAPYEQYF. V gene TRBV13 combines with J gene TRBJ2-7; 9 nucleotides align to TRBD2. The J segment lost 2 bases and the V segment lost 5 bases, leaving 7 bases of the junction unmatched. The V gene's germline CDR1 is PRHDT and CDR2 FYEKMQ (reference sequence). CDR3 length: 15 amino acids.

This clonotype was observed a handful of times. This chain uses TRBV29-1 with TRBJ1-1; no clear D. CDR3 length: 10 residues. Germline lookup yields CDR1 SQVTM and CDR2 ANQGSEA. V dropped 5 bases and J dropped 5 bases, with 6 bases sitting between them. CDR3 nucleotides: TGCAGCGTTTTCGAGACTGAAGCTTTCTTT. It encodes CSVFETEAFF.

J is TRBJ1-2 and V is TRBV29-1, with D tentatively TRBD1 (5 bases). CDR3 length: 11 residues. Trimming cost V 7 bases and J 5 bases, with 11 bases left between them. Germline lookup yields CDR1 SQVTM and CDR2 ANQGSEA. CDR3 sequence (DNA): TGCAGCGACGCCTCAGGGTATGGCTACACCTTC. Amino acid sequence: CSDASGYGYTF.

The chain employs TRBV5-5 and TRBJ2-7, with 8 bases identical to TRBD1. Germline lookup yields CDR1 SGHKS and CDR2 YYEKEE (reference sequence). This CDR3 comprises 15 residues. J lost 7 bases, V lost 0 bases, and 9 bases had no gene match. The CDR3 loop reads CASSLGTGMSREQYF. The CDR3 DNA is TGTGCCAGCAGCTTGGGGACAGGGATGTCTAGAGAGCAGTACTTC.

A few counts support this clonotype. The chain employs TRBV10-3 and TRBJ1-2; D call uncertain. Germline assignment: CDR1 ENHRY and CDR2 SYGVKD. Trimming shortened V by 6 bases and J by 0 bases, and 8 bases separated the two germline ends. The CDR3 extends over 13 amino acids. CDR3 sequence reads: CAIRPGTNYGYTF. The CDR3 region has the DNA TGTGCCATCAGGCCGGGAACTAACTATGGCTACACCTTC.